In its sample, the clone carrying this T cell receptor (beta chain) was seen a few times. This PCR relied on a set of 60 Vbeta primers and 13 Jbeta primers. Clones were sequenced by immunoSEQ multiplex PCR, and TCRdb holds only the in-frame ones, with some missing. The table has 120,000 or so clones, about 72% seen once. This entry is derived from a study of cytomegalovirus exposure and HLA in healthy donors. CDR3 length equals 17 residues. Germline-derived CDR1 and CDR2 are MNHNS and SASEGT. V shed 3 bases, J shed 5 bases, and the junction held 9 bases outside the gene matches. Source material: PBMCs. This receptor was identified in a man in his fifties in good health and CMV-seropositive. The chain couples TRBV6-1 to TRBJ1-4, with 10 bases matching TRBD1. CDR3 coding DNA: TGTGCCAGCAGTGACCCGGGACAGGGGCCGTCCAATGAAAAACTGTTTTTT. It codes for CASSDPGQGPSNEKLFF.